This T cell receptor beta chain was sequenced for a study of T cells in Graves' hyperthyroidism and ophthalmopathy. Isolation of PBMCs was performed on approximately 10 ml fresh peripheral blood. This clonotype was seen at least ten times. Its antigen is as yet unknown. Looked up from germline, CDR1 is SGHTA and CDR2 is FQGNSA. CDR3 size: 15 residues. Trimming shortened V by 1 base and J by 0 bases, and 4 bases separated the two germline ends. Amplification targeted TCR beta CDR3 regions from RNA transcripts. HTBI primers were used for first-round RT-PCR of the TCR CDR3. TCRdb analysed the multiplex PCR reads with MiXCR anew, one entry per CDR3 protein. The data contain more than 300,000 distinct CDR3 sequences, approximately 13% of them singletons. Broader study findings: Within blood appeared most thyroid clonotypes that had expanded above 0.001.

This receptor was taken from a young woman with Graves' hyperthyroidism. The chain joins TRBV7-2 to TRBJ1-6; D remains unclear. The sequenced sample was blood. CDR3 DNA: TGTGCCAGCAGCTTAGGGGTCTCCTATAATTCACCCCTCCACTTT. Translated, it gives CASSLGVSYNSPLHF. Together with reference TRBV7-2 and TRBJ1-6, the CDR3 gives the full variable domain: GAGVSQSPSNKVTEKGKDVELRCDPISGHTALYWYRQSLGQGLEFLIYFQGNSAPDKSGLPSDRFSAERTGGSVSTLTIQRTQQEDSAVYLCASSLGVSYNSPLHFGNGTRLTVT.